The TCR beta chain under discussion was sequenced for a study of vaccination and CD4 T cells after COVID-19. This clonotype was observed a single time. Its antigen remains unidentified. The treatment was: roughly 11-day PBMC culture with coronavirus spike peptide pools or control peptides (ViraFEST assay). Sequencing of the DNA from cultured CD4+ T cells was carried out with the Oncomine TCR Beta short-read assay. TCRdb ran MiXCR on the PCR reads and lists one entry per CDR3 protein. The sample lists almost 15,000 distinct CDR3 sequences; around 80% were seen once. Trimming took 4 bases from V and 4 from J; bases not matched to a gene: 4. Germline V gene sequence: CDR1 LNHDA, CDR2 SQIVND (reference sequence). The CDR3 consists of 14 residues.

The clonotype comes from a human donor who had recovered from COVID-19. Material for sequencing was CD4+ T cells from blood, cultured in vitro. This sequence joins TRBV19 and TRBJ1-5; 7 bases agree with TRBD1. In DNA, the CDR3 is TGTGCCAGTAGTAGGGGGACAGCGAATCAGCCCCAGCATTTT. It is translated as CASSRGTANQPQHF. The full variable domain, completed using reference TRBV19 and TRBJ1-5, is DGGITQSPKYLFRKEGQNVTLSCEQNLNHDAMYWYRQDPGQGLRLIYYSQIVNDFQKGDIAEGYSVSREKKESFPLTVTSAQKNPTAFYLCASSRGTANQPQHFGDGTRLSIL.